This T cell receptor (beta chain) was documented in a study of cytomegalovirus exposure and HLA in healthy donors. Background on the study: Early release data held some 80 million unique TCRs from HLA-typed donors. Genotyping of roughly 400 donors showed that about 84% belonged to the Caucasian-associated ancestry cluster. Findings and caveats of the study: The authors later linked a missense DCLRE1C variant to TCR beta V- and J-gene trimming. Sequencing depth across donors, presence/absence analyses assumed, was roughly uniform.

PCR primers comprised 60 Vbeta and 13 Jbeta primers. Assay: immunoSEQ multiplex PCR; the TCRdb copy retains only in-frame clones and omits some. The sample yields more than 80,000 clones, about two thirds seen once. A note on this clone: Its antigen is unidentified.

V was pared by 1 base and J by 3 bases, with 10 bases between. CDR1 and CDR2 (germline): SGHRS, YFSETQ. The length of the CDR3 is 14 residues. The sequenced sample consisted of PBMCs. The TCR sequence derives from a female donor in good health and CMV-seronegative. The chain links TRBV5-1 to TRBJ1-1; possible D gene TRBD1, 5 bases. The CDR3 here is CASSLSGLDTEAFF. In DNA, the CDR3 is TGCGCCAGCAGCTTGTCAGGGTTGGACACTGAAGCTTTCTTT.